A single sample is the source of the 21 T cell receptor beta chains below, sequenced in a study of blood T cell repertoires in COVID-19 (dated by TCRdb to about 2020). Library method: the immunoSEQ multiplex PCR assay. Drawn from immuneACCESS, this table holds only the in-frame rearrangements with V and J called that TCRdb kept. Clones are partly lost; checked studies trace under half to an unresolved V gene and leave the rest unexplained. Counted in this sample were 310,000 or so clones; approximately 85% of them appeared once. Around 1.6% of the sample is taken by the ten largest. Sequencing used peripheral blood. The receptors come from a woman aged 50 to 60 with acute or convalescent COVID-19.

The chain's CDR3 is CASSLDRGHEQYF. The CDR3 nucleotides are TGTGCCAGCAGCTTGGACAGGGGCCACGAGCAGTACTTC. The chain links TRBV7-8 to TRBJ2-7; 9 bases map to TRBD1. V lost 3 bases to trimming and J lost 5 bases; unmatched junction nucleotides: 2. Germline loops: CDR1 SGHVS, CDR2 FQNEAQ. The CDR3 contains 13 residues.

The gene calls are TRBV4-2 and TRBJ1-1, with 7 bases aligning to TRBD1. CDR3 length: 16 residues. CDR1 and CDR2 from the germline V gene are LGHNA and YNFKEQ. V dropped 0 bases and J dropped 0; count of bases not matched to a gene: 4. CDR3 bases: TGTGCCAGCAGCCAAGATAACAGGGGAATGAACACTGAAGCTTTCTTT. It encodes CASSQDNRGMNTEAFF.

The CDR3 reads CSVEGQGADEQYF. The CDR3 DNA is TGCAGCGTTGAAGGACAGGGGGCTGACGAGCAGTACTTC. The chain uses TRBV29-1 and TRBJ2-7, with 10 bases identical to TRBD1. J gave up 5 bases and V 1 base, and 2 bases lay outside the gene matches. The CDR3 covers 13 residues. CDR1 is SQVTM and CDR2 is ANQGSEA in the germline V gene.

This clone was picked up a small number of times. The chain combines TRBV11-2 with TRBJ1-1; 8 bases line up with TRBD1. Trimming removed 2 bases from V and 5 bases from J; junction bases left unmatched: 4. The CDR3 loop spans 14 amino acids. The germline CDR1 and CDR2 sequences are SGHAT and FQNNGV. The CDR3: CASSLQGARTEAFF. CDR3 coding DNA: TGTGCCAGCAGCTTACAGGGGGCGAGGACTGAAGCTTTCTTT.

The genes are TRBV13 and TRBJ2-1, with D possibly being TRBD1 (6 bases). The CDR3 is 14 amino acids. The V end lost 0 bases, the J end lost 6 bases, and 9 bases lay between the germline ends. The V gene's germline CDR1 is PRHDT and CDR2 FYEKMQ (reference sequence). The CDR3 spells CASSLGGRGNEQFF. CDR3 DNA: TGTGCCAGCAGCTTAGGTGGCAGGGGCAATGAGCAGTTCTTC.

The gene calls are TRBV30 and TRBJ2-7; TRBD1 agrees at 9 bases. The CDR3 sequence is 14 residues long. The ends lost 2 bases at V and 4 bases at J; junction bases unmatched: 6. Germline-derived CDR1 and CDR2 are GTSNPN and SVGIG (reference sequence). The CDR3 sequence is CAWSFGQGPYEQYF. CDR3 coding DNA: TGTGCCTGGAGTTTCGGACAGGGGCCTTACGAGCAGTACTTC.

The rearrangement uses TRBV5-6 and TRBJ2-5, with D unclear. The CDR3 loop spans 13 amino acids. The V gene's germline CDR1 is SGHDT and CDR2 YYEEEE. The germline V and J ends were trimmed by 3 bases and 3 bases, with 9 bases remaining between them. The CDR3 is CASSSRMEETQYF. The CDR3 DNA sequence: TGTGCCAGCAGCTCCAGGATGGAAGAGACCCAGTACTTC.

The J gene is TRBJ1-5, the V gene TRBV19; 8 nucleotides agree with TRBD1. CDR3 size: 15 residues. CDR1 is LNHDA, CDR2 SQIVND, per germline (reference sequence). J lost 1 base, V lost 7 bases, and 6 bases had no gene match. The CDR3 is CASTQGVRSNQPQHF. CDR3 nucleotide sequence: TGTGCCAGTACACAGGGGGTAAGAAGCAATCAGCCCCAGCATTTT.

This chain links TRBV20-1 with TRBJ2-7; a possible D gene is TRBD1 (7 bases). Per germline, CDR1 DFQATT and CDR2 SNEGSKA (reference sequence). The CDR3 spans 11 residues. The V end was cut by 7 bases, the J end by 12 bases, with 19 bases between. The CDR3 region is CSVKNRGLLYF. The CDR3 DNA reads TGCAGTGTTAAAAACAGGGGACTTTTGTACTTC.

CDR3 sequence reads: CASRKTSGSSYEQYF. DNA for the CDR3: TGTGCCAGTAGGAAGACTAGCGGTAGCTCCTACGAGCAGTACTTC. This rearrangement joins TRBV19 to TRBJ2-7; 9 bases agree with TRBD2. Germline lookup yields CDR1 LNHDA and CDR2 SQIVND (reference sequence). Unmatched junction bases numbered 6, after V lost 6 bases and J lost 0 bases. The CDR3 runs 15 residues.

The chain carries TRBV9 and TRBJ1-3; no reliable D call. Germline V gene sequence: CDR1 SGDLS, CDR2 YYNGEE. CDR3 length equals 15 residues. The V gene lost 0 bases and the J gene lost 0 bases, with 7 bases spanning the gap. The CDR3 DNA reads TGTGCCAGCAGCGTAGGAAAGAGCTCTGGAAACACCATATATTTT. Translated, it gives CASSVGKSSGNTIYF.

The chain joins TRBV9 to TRBJ2-5; 8 bases map to TRBD2. From germline, CDR1 is SGDLS and CDR2 YYNGEE. The CDR3 has 15 amino acids. J gave up 5 bases and V 0 bases, and 6 bases lay outside the gene matches. In nucleotides, the CDR3 is TGTGCCAGCAGCGTAGCTCCCTCGGGGGGGGAGACCCAGTACTTC. It yields the protein CASSVAPSGGETQYF.

The chain uses TRBV5-5 and TRBJ2-3; TRBD2 aligns across 11 bases. This CDR3 is built from 14 residues. V lost 3 bases to trimming and J lost 11 bases; unmatched junction nucleotides: 8. CDR1 and CDR2 (germline): SGHKS, YYEKEE (reference sequence). CDR3 sequence reads: CASSSTGTSGRQYF. The DNA for the CDR3 is TGTGCCAGCAGCTCAACCGGGACTAGCGGTCGGCAGTATTTT.

The chain links TRBV5-1 to TRBJ2-7; 7 nucleotides align to TRBD1. The J segment lost 4 bases and the V segment lost 4 bases, leaving 8 bases of the junction unmatched. CDR3 length: 14 residues. The germline gives CDR1 SGHRS, CDR2 YFSETQ. CDR3 nucleotide sequence: TGCGCCAGCAGCAGTAGACAGGGAAGGTACGAGCAGTACTTC. It is translated as CASSSRQGRYEQYF. The complete variable domain, with remaining parts taken from reference TRBV5-1 and TRBJ2-7, reads KAGVTQTPRYLIKTRGQQVTLSCSPISGHRSVSWYQQTPGQGLQFLFEYFSETQRNKGNFPGRFSGRQFSNSRSEMNVSTLELGDSALYLCASSSRQGRYEQYFGPGTRLTVT.

The rearrangement joins TRBV7-2 to TRBJ1-5, with a weak D call TRBD1 (6 bases). The CDR3 covers 15 residues. V was clipped by 4 bases and J by 3 bases, with 13 bases between them. The V gene's germline CDR1 is SGHTA and CDR2 FQGNSA. CDR3 in amino acids: CASSSLGQYNQPQHF. In DNA, the CDR3 is TGTGCCAGCAGCTCCCTCGGACAGTACAATCAGCCCCAGCATTTT.

This clone was counted a single time. The chain uses TRBV30 and TRBJ2-7, with D unclear. V dropped 4 bases and J dropped 0 bases, with 7 bases sitting between them. The CDR3 has 12 residues. The germline V gene encodes CDR1 GTSNPN and CDR2 SVGIG (reference sequence). CDR3 sequence: CAWTRSSYEQYF. The CDR3 bases are TGTGCCTGGACTCGTTCCTCCTACGAGCAGTACTTC.

V is TRBV13 and J is TRBJ2-7; 8 bases are shared with TRBD1. J was trimmed by 2 bases and V by 5 bases; bases with no gene match: 14. Germline V gene sequence: CDR1 PRHDT, CDR2 FYEKMQ (reference sequence). The length of the CDR3 is 17 residues. The CDR3, as DNA: TGTGCCAGCAGCCGCAGTCCAGGGGGCCCCTCCCCCTACGAGCAGTACTTC. Its protein is CASSRSPGGPSPYEQYF.

The chain couples TRBV14 to TRBJ2-1, with 8 bases lining up with TRBD2. V gave up 3 bases and J gave up 7 bases; unmatched junction bases: 8. Germline assignment: CDR1 SGHDN and CDR2 FVKESK. This CDR3 contains 15 residues. CDR3 amino acids: CASSQAGTSSNEQFF. CDR3 in DNA: TGTGCCAGCAGCCAGGCCGGGACTAGTAGTAATGAGCAGTTCTTC.

This chain uses TRBV5-1 with TRBJ2-1; TRBD2 agrees at 8 bases. Germline CDR1 SGHRS, CDR2 YFSETQ. Trimming took 0 bases from V and 2 from J; bases not matched to a gene: 7. This CDR3 is built from 17 residues. The CDR3 loop reads CASSLVRSGRTYNEQFF. The CDR3 DNA is TGCGCCAGCAGCTTGGTACGCAGCGGGAGAACCTACAATGAGCAGTTCTTC.

V gene TRBV19 combines with J gene TRBJ2-7; TRBD2 aligns across 12 bases. Trimming removed 4 bases from V and 4 bases from J; junction bases left unmatched: 5. CDR1 is LNHDA and CDR2 is SQIVND in the germline V gene (reference sequence). The CDR3 totals 15 residues. CDR3 in DNA: TGTGCCAGTAGTACCGGGACTAGCGGGTGGTACGAGCAGTACTTC. It encodes CASSTGTSGWYEQYF. Full variable domain (remainder filled in from reference TRBV19 and TRBJ2-7): DGGITQSPKYLFRKEGQNVTLSCEQNLNHDAMYWYRQDPGQGLRLIYYSQIVNDFQKGDIAEGYSVSREKKESFPLTVTSAQKNPTAFYLCASSTGTSGWYEQYFGPGTRLTVT.

The rearrangement links TRBV4-1 to TRBJ2-7, with TRBD1 matching 10 bases. CDR3 length equals 15 residues. J lost 2 bases, V lost 3 bases, and 4 bases had no gene match. CDR1 MGHRA and CDR2 YSYEKL come from the germline V gene. The chain's CDR3 is CASSQTGTGAYEQYF. The DNA of the CDR3 is TGCGCCAGCAGCCAGACCGGGACAGGGGCCTACGAGCAGTACTTC.